The sequence of this TCR beta chain was determined in a study of response to subunit inactivated influenza vaccine. V lost 3 bases, J lost 3 bases, and 9 bases lay in between. The CDR3 runs to 12 residues. Per germline, CDR1 DFQATT and CDR2 SNEGSKA (reference sequence). From the RT-PCR reads, TCRdb called clonotypes with MiXCR, one entry per CDR3 protein. The sample consists of 430,000 or so distinct CDR3 sequences, approximately 11% of them appearing once. This clonotype was seen repeatedly, ten times or more. Its antigen is undetermined. Study observations and caveats: The authors put forward the suggestion that each seasonal influenza vaccination may bring in only a limited number of new T cells.

This TCR was sampled from a man in his fifties or sixties who received an inactivated influenza vaccine. The source was PBMCs from blood, collected 45 days after vaccination. This chain uses TRBV20-1 with TRBJ2-7; TRBD2 is a possible D gene (5 bases). CDR3 loop: CSASGRDYEQYF. The CDR3 nucleotides are TGCAGTGCTAGTGGACGGGACTACGAGCAGTACTTC.